The T cell receptor (beta chain) under discussion was sequenced for a study of neurological immune-mediated disorders. V shed 2 bases, J shed 7 bases, and the junction held 3 bases outside the gene matches. Germline CDR1 DFQATT, CDR2 SNEGSKA (reference sequence). The CDR3 is 14 residues long. Each CDR3 protein is one row after TCRdb ran MiXCR on the 5' RACE reads. The sample records around 100,000 distinct CDR3 sequences, roughly a tenth being singletons. Noted time point: longitudinal time-point 3. The receptor was isolated from a female donor with HTLV-1-associated myelopathy (HAM/TSP). This chain uses TRBV20-1 with TRBJ1-6; TRBD1 matches at 9 bases. The specimen was PBMCs. The CDR3 DNA reads as TGCAGTGCTAGATCCGGGACAGGGAATTCACCCCTCCACTTT. Translating gives CSARSGTGNSPLHF.